The rows below give T cell receptor beta chains drawn from one sample of a study of graft-versus-host responses after intestinal transplantation. The data were produced by immunoSEQ multiplex PCR, yet TCRdb's version contains in-frame clones alone and is incomplete. The data hold about 60,000 clones, with approximately 91% observed a single time. This specimen was ileum tissue, taken 350 to 400 days after transplant. The source is a human patient who received an intestinal transplant, so some T cells may come from the graft donor. The CDR3 runs from the conserved cysteine through the conserved F or W. A D gene is named only where the DNA matches it firmly. Size is omitted from some rows. Given values are once, few, many or a class for expanded clones.

D: .; size: .; V: TRBV9; J: TRBJ2-7; DNA: TGTGCCAGCAGCGTAGACGGGAGCTCCTACGAGCAGTACTTC; CDR3: CASSVDGSSYEQYF
D: .; size: .; V: TRBV13; J: TRBJ2-4; DNA: TGTGCCAGCAGCCCAACCGGGACATCGTTAGCCAAAAACATTCAGTACTTC; CDR3: CASSPTGTSLAKNIQYF
D: .; size: .; V: TRBV29-1; J: TRBJ1-3; DNA: TGCAGCGTTCCGGGTCCCTCTGGAAACACCATATATTTT; CDR3: CSVPGPSGNTIYF
D: TRBD2; size: .; V: TRBV2; J: TRBJ2-4; DNA: TGTGCCAGCAGCGGGACTAGCGGGGGGGCCAAAAACATTCAGTACTTC; CDR3: CASSGTSGGAKNIQYF
D: .; size: .; V: TRBV28; J: TRBJ2-7; DNA: TGTGCCAGCAGTTTCTTCCGGGGGTCCTACGAGCAGTACTTC; CDR3: CASSFFRGSYEQYF
D: TRBD2; size: .; V: TRBV9; J: TRBJ2-1; DNA: TGTGCCAGCAGCTTCGACGCCCCTGAGCGGGAGGGTTTGGAGAATGAGCAGTTCTTC; CDR3: CASSFDAPEREGLENEQFF
D: TRBD1; size: .; V: TRBV5-1; J: TRBJ1-6; DNA: TGCGCCAGCAGCTCCCGGGACAGGGCTTCACCCCTCCACTTT; CDR3: CASSSRDRASPLHF
D: .; size: .; V: TRBV5-6; J: TRBJ2-3; DNA: TGTGCCAGCAGCGCCTTTTGGACAGCCGGGCTTAGCACAGATACGCAGTATTTT; CDR3: CASSAFWTAGLSTDTQYF
D: .; size: few; V: TRBV6-1; J: TRBJ1-5; DNA: TGTGCCAGCAGTCCCCGTCCGGACTCCTATCAGCCCCAGCATTTT; CDR3: CASSPRPDSYQPQHF
D: .; size: once; V: TRBV6-5; J: TRBJ2-7; DNA: TGTGCCAGCAGTTACTACCCGCCCTACGAGCAGTACTTC; CDR3: CASSYYPPYEQYF
D: .; size: .; V: TRBV6-5; J: TRBJ1-2; DNA: TGTGCCAGCAGTTCAGGATCTAACTATGGCTACACCTTC; CDR3: CASSSGSNYGYTF
D: .; size: .; V: TRBV10-1; J: TRBJ1-3; DNA: TGCGCCAGCAGTGAGTCGGAGGATTCCTCTGGAAACACCATATATTTT; CDR3: CASSESEDSSGNTIYF
D: .; size: .; V: TRBV4-1; J: TRBJ1-2; DNA: TGCGCCAGCTCCAGGACACTTAACTATGGCTACACCTTC; CDR3: CASSRTLNYGYTF
D: .; size: .; V: TRBV5-4; J: TRBJ1-2; DNA: TGTGCCAGCAGCTTGTTATTGAGCTATGGCTACACCTTC; CDR3: CASSLLLSYGYTF
D: .; size: once; V: TRBV5-1; J: TRBJ2-5; DNA: TGCGCCAGCAGCCAACATACAGGGACGCCACAAGAGACCCAGTACTTC; CDR3: CASSQHTGTPQETQYF
D: .; size: .; V: TRBV18; J: TRBJ2-5; DNA: TGTGCCAGCTCGGGGGAAGAGACCCAGTACTTC; CDR3: CASSGEETQYF
D: TRBD2; size: .; V: TRBV7-9; J: TRBJ2-2; DNA: TGTGCCAGCAGCTTTAGGCGGGGGGCCCACACCGGGGAGCTGTTTTTT; CDR3: CASSFRRGAHTGELFF
D: .; size: .; V: TRBV10-3; J: TRBJ1-5; DNA: TGTGCCACCAGTGAGTTAGTCGTGACAAGTCTAAATCAGCCCCAGCATTTT; CDR3: CATSELVVTSLNQPQHF
D: TRBD1; size: .; V: TRBV28; J: TRBJ1-3; DNA: TGTGCCAGCATTAATGACAGGGGAGGAAACACCATATATTTT; CDR3: CASINDRGGNTIYF
D: .; size: once; V: TRBV5-1; J: TRBJ1-2; DNA: TGCGCCAGCAGCTTGGGCCAGATTGAGGACTATGGCTACACCTTC; CDR3: CASSLGQIEDYGYTF
D: .; size: .; V: TRBV6-6; J: TRBJ1-4; DNA: TGTGCCAGCAGTTACTCGTCCCAGAGGGGGGCAGAAAAACTGTTTTTT; CDR3: CASSYSSQRGAEKLFF
D: .; size: .; V: TRBV2; J: TRBJ2-7; DNA: TGTGCCAGCAGTGAGATCCCAGTTACCTACGAGCAGTACTTC; CDR3: CASSEIPVTYEQYF
D: TRBD2; size: few; V: TRBV5-1; J: TRBJ2-1; DNA: TGCGCCAGCAAGGCGGGGGGGCTGAATGAGCAGTTCTTC; CDR3: CASKAGGLNEQFF
D: TRBD1; size: .; V: TRBV29-1; J: TRBJ2-5; DNA: TGCAGCGTTACTGGACAGGGGGCGGATCGAGAGACCCAGTACTTC; CDR3: CSVTGQGADRETQYF
D: .; size: .; V: TRBV4-1; J: TRBJ2-7; DNA: TGCGCCAGCAGTCAAGGCAGACTGTTCTACGAGCAGTACTTC; CDR3: CASSQGRLFYEQYF
D: .; size: once; V: TRBV10-3; J: TRBJ1-1; DNA: TGTGCCGTTCTAAGGGGCACTGAAGCTTTCTTT; CDR3: CAVLRGTEAFF
D: .; size: .; V: TRBV10-3; J: TRBJ1-1; DNA: TGTGCCATCAGTGAGAGCGGGGAGGGCACTGAAGCTTTCTTT; CDR3: CAISESGEGTEAFF
D: TRBD1; size: .; V: TRBV5-1; J: TRBJ2-5; DNA: TGCGCCAGCAGCCTTCAACAGGGGGAAGAGACCCAGTACTTC; CDR3: CASSLQQGEETQYF
D: TRBD1; size: .; V: TRBV30; J: TRBJ2-3; DNA: TGTGCCTGGAGTGGGGGGACAGGGGTATCAGTTACGCAGTATTTT; CDR3: CAWSGGTGVSVTQYF
D: .; size: .; V: TRBV25-1; J: TRBJ2-5; DNA: TGTGCCAGCAGTGGGGAGACCCAGTACTTC; CDR3: CASSGETQYF
D: .; size: once; V: TRBV10-3; J: TRBJ2-4; DNA: TGTGCCATCAGTGAGTCGCCGACAGGAGAGGGCATTCAGTACTTC; CDR3: CAISESPTGEGIQYF
D: .; size: .; V: TRBV6-5; J: TRBJ2-5; DNA: TGTGCCAGCAGTTACTCAGGGTCTCCCGGGGAGACCCAGTACTTC; CDR3: CASSYSGSPGETQYF
D: .; size: .; V: TRBV7-2; J: TRBJ1-1; DNA: TGTGCCAGCAGCTCCCTGGCAGGGAAGAACACTGAAGCTTTCTTT; CDR3: CASSSLAGKNTEAFF
D: .; size: .; V: TRBV5-4; J: TRBJ2-7; DNA: TGTGCCAGCAGCTACCCGGGGGAAGCCTACGAGCAGTACTTC; CDR3: CASSYPGEAYEQYF
D: .; size: once; V: TRBV13; J: TRBJ2-7; DNA: TGTGCCAGCAGTTCGACTAGGAGCTCCTACGAGCAGTACTTC; CDR3: CASSSTRSSYEQYF
D: TRBD2; size: .; V: TRBV28; J: TRBJ2-7; DNA: TGTGCCAGCAGTTTATTCACTAGCGAACTAGTAGGCGAGCAGTACTTC; CDR3: CASSLFTSELVGEQYF
D: .; size: once; V: TRBV5-6; J: TRBJ2-3; DNA: TGTGCCAGCAGCTCGGCGGGGCAGACTAGCACAGATACGCAGTATTTT; CDR3: CASSSAGQTSTDTQYF
D: TRBD1; size: .; V: TRBV9; J: TRBJ1-2; DNA: TGTGCCAGCAGCCCGACCGGGACAGTACCGTGGGGCTACACCTTC; CDR3: CASSPTGTVPWGYTF
D: .; size: .; V: TRBV11-2; J: TRBJ1-3; DNA: TGTGCCAGCAGCCTGCCCCCACGACGGATCTCTGGAAACACCATATATTTT; CDR3: CASSLPPRRISGNTIYF
D: TRBD1; size: .; V: TRBV7-9; J: TRBJ1-1; DNA: TGTGCCAGCAGCCCGTCCCCAGGGGGCACTGAAGCTTTCTTT; CDR3: CASSPSPGGTEAFF